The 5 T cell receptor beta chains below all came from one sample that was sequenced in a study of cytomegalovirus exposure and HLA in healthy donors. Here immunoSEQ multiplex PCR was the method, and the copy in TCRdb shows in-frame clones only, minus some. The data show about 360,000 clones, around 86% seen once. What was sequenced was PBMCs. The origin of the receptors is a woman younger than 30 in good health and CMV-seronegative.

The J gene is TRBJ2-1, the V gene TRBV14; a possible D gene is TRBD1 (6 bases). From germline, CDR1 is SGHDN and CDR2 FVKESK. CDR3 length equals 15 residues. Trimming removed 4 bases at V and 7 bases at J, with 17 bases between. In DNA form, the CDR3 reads TGTGCCAGCAGCCCCCGTCAGGGGCTAGGTAATGAGCAGTTCTTC. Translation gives CASSPRQGLGNEQFF.

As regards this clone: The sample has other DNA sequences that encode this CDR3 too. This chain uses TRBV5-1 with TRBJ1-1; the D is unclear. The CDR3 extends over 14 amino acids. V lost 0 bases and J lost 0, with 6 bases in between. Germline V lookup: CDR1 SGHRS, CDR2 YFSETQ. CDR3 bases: TGCGCCAGCAGCTTGGACACGCTGAACACTGAAGCTTTCTTT. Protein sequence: CASSLDTLNTEAFF.

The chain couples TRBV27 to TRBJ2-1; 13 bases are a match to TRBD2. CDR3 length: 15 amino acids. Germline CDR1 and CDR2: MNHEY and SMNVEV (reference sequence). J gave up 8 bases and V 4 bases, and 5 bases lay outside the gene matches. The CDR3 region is CASSSGTSGIHEQFF. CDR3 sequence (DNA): TGTGCCAGCAGTTCCGGGACTAGCGGGATCCATGAGCAGTTCTTC.

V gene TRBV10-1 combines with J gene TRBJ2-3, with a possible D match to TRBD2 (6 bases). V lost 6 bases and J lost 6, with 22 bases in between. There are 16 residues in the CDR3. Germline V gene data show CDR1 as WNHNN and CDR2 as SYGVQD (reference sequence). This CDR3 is CASSGTGTPTRDTQYF. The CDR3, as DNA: TGCGCCAGCAGCGGCACCGGGACTCCGACGCGGGATACGCAGTATTTT.

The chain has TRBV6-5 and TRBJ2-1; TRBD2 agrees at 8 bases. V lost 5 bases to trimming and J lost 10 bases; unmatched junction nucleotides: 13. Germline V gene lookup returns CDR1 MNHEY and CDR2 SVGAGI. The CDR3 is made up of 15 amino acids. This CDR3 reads CASSPEPGLVGEQFF. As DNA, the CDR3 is TGTGCCAGCAGTCCGGAACCGGGACTAGTCGGCGAGCAGTTCTTC.